These 23 T cell receptor beta chains originate from one sample sequenced in a study of T cell responses to AZD1222 COVID-19 vaccine. Sequencing used immunoSEQ multiplex PCR; TCRdb keeps in-frame clones, though not all of them. The sample shows about 270,000 clones, around 92% of them seen only once. The sequenced sample was peripheral blood, obtained 28 days after the second AZD1222 dose. These receptors were taken from an adult who received the AZD1222 COVID-19 vaccine.

The chain couples TRBV2 to TRBJ2-7; 10 bases map to TRBD2. Germline assignment: CDR1 SNHLY and CDR2 FYNNEI. The CDR3 spans 14 residues. V lost 4 bases, J lost 2 bases, and 2 bases stayed unmatched. The CDR3 DNA is TGTGCCAGCAGTGTCGGGACTAGCGCCTACGAGCAGTACTTC. Its translation is CASSVGTSAYEQYF. The variable domain in full, completed from reference TRBV2 and TRBJ2-7, reads EPEVTQTPSHQVTQMGQEVILRCVPISNHLYFYWYRQILGQKVEFLVSFYNNEISEKSEIFDDQFSVERPDGSNFTLKIRSTKLEDSAMYFCASSVGTSAYEQYFGPGTRLTVT.

This rearrangement joins TRBV13 to TRBJ2-4, with 8 bases aligning to TRBD1. Germline CDR1 and CDR2: PRHDT and FYEKMQ (reference sequence). The CDR3 consists of 15 residues. The V gene end was trimmed by 0 bases and the J gene end by 12 bases; junction bases not matched to a gene: 10. CDR3 amino acids: CASSLGLDRGLAQYF. CDR3 DNA: TGTGCCAGCAGCTTAGGCCTTGACAGGGGATTAGCTCAGTACTTC.

The chain is built from TRBV9 and TRBJ2-2; TRBD2 aligns across 8 bases. The J segment lost 0 bases and the V segment lost 6 bases, leaving 7 bases of the junction unmatched. The CDR3 covers 16 residues. Germline values: CDR1 SGDLS, CDR2 YYNGEE. The CDR3 bases are TGTGCCAGCACCTGGGGAGCGGGAGCGAACACCGGGGAGCTGTTTTTT. It encodes CASTWGAGANTGELFF. Together with reference TRBV9 and TRBJ2-2, the CDR3 gives the full variable domain: DSGVTQTPKHLITATGQRVTLRCSPRSGDLSVYWYQQSLDQGLQFLIQYYNGEERAKGNILERFSAQQFPDLHSELNLSSLELGDSALYFCASTWGAGANTGELFFGEGSRLTVL.

For this clone: The junction and the germline gene differ at one end; a read error may be behind it. CDR3: CASSFAVNTGELFF. CDR3 in DNA: TGTGCTAGCAGCTTCGCGGTTAACACCGGGGAGCTGTTTTTT. This sequence joins TRBV7-7 and TRBJ2-2; D unresolved. CDR3 length equals 14 residues. The germline CDR1 and CDR2 sequences are SSHAT and FNYEAQ (reference sequence). Variable domain in full (rest from reference TRBV7-7 and TRBJ2-2): GAGVSQSPRYKVTKRGQDVTLRCDPISSHATLYWYQQALGQGPEFLTYFNYEAQPDKSGLPSDRFSAERPEGSISTLTIQRTEQRDSAMYRCASSFAVNTGELFFGEGSRLTVL.

The gene calls are TRBV24-1 and TRBJ2-7; 9 nucleotides agree with TRBD1. V lost 9 bases to trimming and J lost 2 bases; unmatched junction nucleotides: 10. Looked up from germline, CDR1 is KGHDR and CDR2 is SFDVKD. The CDR3 has 15 residues. Here the CDR3 reads CATSPRDRDTYEQYF. The CDR3 DNA reads as TGTGCCACCTCACCTCGGGACAGGGATACCTACGAGCAGTACTTC.

This clone has just a few counts. This chain uses TRBV21-1 with TRBJ2-3. TRBV21-1 is annotated as a pseudogene. The CDR3 extends over 15 amino acids. The CDR3 loop is CASRLGGGKPDTQYF. The CDR3 DNA is TGTGCCAGCAGATTAGGAGGGGGTAAACCAGATACGCAGTATTTT.

V usage is TRBV6-1 and J usage is TRBJ2-3; maybe TRBD2 (6 bases). The CDR3 extends over 16 amino acids. Germline lookup yields CDR1 MNHNS and CDR2 SASEGT. Trimming stripped 2 bases from V and 5 bases from J, with 17 bases between. CDR3 protein: CASSERGLLWGDTQYF. CDR3 sequence (DNA): TGTGCCAGCAGTGAAAGGGGACTCCTTTGGGGAGATACGCAGTATTTT.

Concerning this clone: The identical CDR3 is also encoded by other nucleotide sequences in the sample. This chain uses TRBV2 with TRBJ2-5; D is undetermined. The CDR3 extends over 11 amino acids. V dropped 6 bases and J dropped 0 bases, with 2 bases sitting between them. Germline CDR1 is SNHLY and CDR2 is FYNNEI. The CDR3 reads CASRYQETQYF. CDR3 in DNA: TGTGCCAGCAGATACCAAGAGACCCAGTACTTC.

The chain joins TRBV11-2 to TRBJ2-7; D possibly corresponds to TRBD1 (6 bases). Trimming removed 5 bases from V and 1 base from J, with 18 bases in between. Germline V CDR1 and CDR2: SGHAT, FQNNGV. This CDR3 spans 16 amino acids. CDR3 coding DNA: TGTGCCAGCAGCCCAACCATGGGGGCGCGGTCCTACGAGCAGTACTTC. This gives the protein CASSPTMGARSYEQYF.

The V call is TRBV19, the J call TRBJ2-2; tentatively, D is TRBD1 (5 bases). Per germline, CDR1 LNHDA and CDR2 SQIVND (reference sequence). The CDR3 is made up of 13 amino acids. V lost 6 bases and J lost 6, with 11 bases in between. CDR3 loop: CASRIRGAGELFF. The CDR3 region has the DNA TGTGCCAGTAGGATAAGGGGTGCCGGGGAGCTGTTTTTT.

The genes are TRBV28 and TRBJ1-5; TRBD1 aligns across 7 bases. V trimming: 3 bases; J trimming: 0 bases; junction bases outside the gene matches: 20. In germline, CDR1 is MDHEN, CDR2 SYDVKM. The CDR3 is 21 amino acids. CDR3 in amino acids: CASSLRQGTRASPYSNQPQHF. DNA for the CDR3: TGTGCCAGCAGTTTGAGACAGGGTACTCGCGCATCCCCATATAGCAATCAGCCCCAGCATTTT. The complete variable domain, with remaining parts taken from reference TRBV28 and TRBJ1-5, reads DVKVTQSSRYLVKRTGEKVFLECVQDMDHENMFWYRQDPGLGLRLIYFSYDVKMKEKGDIPEGYSVSREKKERFSLILESASTNQTSMYLCASSLRQGTRASPYSNQPQHFGDGTRLSIL.

V and J are TRBV19 and TRBJ2-7, with 7 bases lining up with TRBD1. The CDR3 sequence is 13 residues long. In germline, CDR1 is LNHDA, CDR2 SQIVND (reference sequence). Trimming at V came to 1 base and at J to 3 bases, leaving 0 bases not matched to a gene. The CDR3 is CASSIGTGYEQYF. The CDR3 DNA sequence: TGTGCCAGTAGTATAGGGACAGGCTACGAGCAGTACTTC.

The genes are TRBV9 and TRBJ2-1; 7 bases agree with TRBD2. The length of the CDR3 is 17 residues. Germline trimming cut 3 bases from V and 9 bases from J; bases unmatched to any gene: 18. Germline V CDR1 and CDR2: SGDLS, YYNGEE. CDR3 bases: TGTGCCAGCAGCGACTTCCCGGGAGTTCCCTCGGGGGGTGAGCAGTTCTTC. Encoded protein: CASSDFPGVPSGGEQFF.

The chain joins TRBV15 to TRBJ1-1; a possible D gene is TRBD1 (6 bases). The germline CDR1 and CDR2 sequences are LNHNV and YYDKDF (reference sequence). Trimming pared 2 bases from V and 7 bases from J, leaving 17 bases between. The CDR3 runs 15 residues. The CDR3 spells CATSRLGDTFGEAFF. CDR3 nucleotides: TGTGCCACCAGCAGATTGGGGGACACGTTTGGTGAAGCTTTCTTT.

V gene TRBV15 combines with J gene TRBJ2-1; the match to TRBD2 covers 12 bases. Germline V CDR1 and CDR2: LNHNV, YYDKDF (reference sequence). The V segment lost 5 bases and the J segment 4 bases; nucleotides outside the gene matches: 6. The CDR3 extends over 16 amino acids. CDR3 in DNA: TGTGCCACCAGCGGCCGGACTAGCGGGGAGTACAATGAGCAGTTCTTC. Translated, it gives CATSGRTSGEYNEQFF.

V gene TRBV7-9 combines with J gene TRBJ2-1, with 7 nucleotides matching TRBD2. V lost 8 bases to trimming and J lost 0 bases; unmatched junction nucleotides: 7. The germline CDR1 and CDR2 sequences are SEHNR and FQNEAQ (reference sequence). CDR3 length: 15 residues. In DNA, the CDR3 is TGTGCCAGCGGGGAGCGGGGAGTCTCCTACAATGAGCAGTTCTTC. Amino acid sequence: CASGERGVSYNEQFF. Based on the CDR3 plus reference TRBV7-9 and TRBJ2-1, the full variable domain is DTGVSQNPRHKITKRGQNVTFRCDPISEHNRLYWYRQTLGQGPEFLTYFQNEAQLEKSRLLSDRFSAERPKGSFSTLEIQRTEQGDSAMYLCASGERGVSYNEQFFGPGTRLTVL.

J is TRBJ1-3 and V is TRBV4-2; the D gene is possibly TRBD1 (5 bases). The V gene's germline CDR1 is LGHNA and CDR2 YNFKEQ. Trimming removed 1 base from V and 2 bases from J, with 12 bases in between. The CDR3 contains 16 residues. DNA of the CDR3: TGTGCCAGCAGCCAAGGATTTTCGGGGGCTGGAAACACCATATATTTT. It translates to CASSQGFSGAGNTIYF.

The table lists this clone with a count of one. This chain connects TRBV7-9 to TRBJ1-1, with a possible D match to TRBD1 (5 bases). The length of the CDR3 is 16 residues. The germline V gene encodes CDR1 SEHNR and CDR2 FQNEAQ (reference sequence). Trimming left V 5 bases short and J 0 bases short, with 16 bases between. In nucleotides, the CDR3 is TGTGCCAGCAGCCCTTCGACAGTAACCATGAACACTGAAGCTTTCTTT. The encoded protein is CASSPSTVTMNTEAFF.

The chain combines TRBV6-5 with TRBJ2-7; 11 nucleotides align to TRBD1. This CDR3 has 14 residues. V trimming: 5 bases; J trimming: 7 bases; junction bases outside the gene matches: 7. The germline V gene encodes CDR1 MNHEY and CDR2 SVGAGI. The CDR3, as DNA: TGTGCCAGCAGTCCGTGGGACAGGGGGTGGGAGCAGTACTTC. It translates to CASSPWDRGWEQYF.

The chain recombines TRBV5-1 with TRBJ2-1; 9 positions agree with TRBD1. With V trimmed by 3 bases and J by 3 bases, 10 bases remained unmatched. The germline CDR1 and CDR2 sequences are SGHRS and YFSETQ. The length of the CDR3 is 17 residues. The chain's CDR3 is CASSSIPGQGLYNEQFF. In DNA form, the CDR3 reads TGCGCCAGCAGCTCTATTCCGGGACAGGGACTCTACAATGAGCAGTTCTTC. The full variable domain, with the rest looked up from reference TRBV5-1 and TRBJ2-1, is KAGVTQTPRYLIKTRGQQVTLSCSPISGHRSVSWYQQTPGQGLQFLFEYFSETQRNKGNFPGRFSGRQFSNSRSEMNVSTLELGDSALYLCASSSIPGQGLYNEQFFGPGTRLTVL.

The CDR3 coding sequence is TGTGCCACCAGCATTGCACAAGAGACCCAGTACTTC. Encoded protein: CATSIAQETQYF. The rearrangement joins TRBV15 to TRBJ2-5; D ambiguous. The germline V gene has CDR1 LNHNV and CDR2 YYDKDF (reference sequence). V lost 4 bases and J 2 bases, leaving 5 bases between the germline ends. The CDR3 totals 12 residues.

V is TRBV9 and J is TRBJ2-7, with 9 bases fitting TRBD2. V gave up 4 bases and J gave up 2 bases; unmatched junction bases: 10. This CDR3 region has 16 residues. CDR1 and CDR2 (germline): SGDLS, YYNGEE. The DNA of the CDR3 is TGTGCCAGCAGCACATTTAGCGGGGGTGCGGCCTACGAGCAGTACTTC. Its protein is CASSTFSGGAAYEQYF.

J is TRBJ2-5 and V is TRBV15; D is unclear. The CDR3 runs to 14 residues. V lost 0 bases, J lost 7 bases, and 12 bases lay in between. Germline CDR1 is LNHNV and CDR2 is YYDKDF (reference sequence). The CDR3 nucleotides read TGTGCCACCAGCAGAGATAGACCCGCCGGGACCCAGTACTTC. This encodes CATSRDRPAGTQYF.